A single sample gave rise to the 21 T cell receptor beta chains below, sequenced in a study of blood T cell repertoires in COVID-19. Generated by immunoSEQ multiplex PCR, the TCRdb table keeps only in-frame clones and is missing some. In the table there are 200,000 or so clones, 75% to 90% of which are singletons. Sequencing was performed on peripheral blood. The receptor source for this set is a man between 65 and 85 years old with active or convalescent COVID-19.

The chain combines TRBV10-2 with TRBJ1-3; no reliable D call. Germline lookup yields CDR1 WSHSY and CDR2 SAAADI. The CDR3 contains 16 residues. The V and J ends lost 6 bases and 0 bases respectively, with 15 bases between them. The CDR3 reads CASSTGPGISGNTIYF. CDR3 DNA: TGCGCCAGCAGCACCGGACCGGGGATCTCTGGAAACACCATATATTTT.

The V and J genes are TRBV11-2 and TRBJ2-7; maybe TRBD1 (6 bases). Trimming removed 5 bases from V and 2 bases from J, with 10 bases in between. This CDR3 comprises 13 residues. The germline V gene encodes CDR1 SGHAT and CDR2 FQNNGV. The CDR3, as DNA: TGTGCCAGCAGCCGGGGACAAGCCTACGAGCAGTACTTC. Encoded protein: CASSRGQAYEQYF.

This CDR3 reads CASSPGGPDTGELFF. CDR3 DNA: TGTGCCAGCAGCCCCGGAGGGCCGGACACCGGGGAGCTGTTTTTT. The rearrangement uses TRBV12-1 and TRBJ2-2; TRBD2, the table's D call, was not compared with the DNA. TRBV12-1 is assigned pseudogene status. The CDR3 runs to 15 residues.

This chain joins TRBV5-5 and TRBJ2-7; 7 nucleotides line up with TRBD1. From germline, CDR1 is SGHKS and CDR2 YYEKEE (reference sequence). This CDR3 contains 13 residues. V was clipped by 4 bases and J by 10 bases; unmatched bases: 11. The CDR3: CASSPGQEVFQYF. CDR3 in DNA: TGTGCCAGCAGCCCAGGACAGGAGGTTTTTCAGTACTTC.

The rearrangement uses TRBV6-2 or TRBV6-3 and TRBJ1-5; 8 bases map to TRBD1. CDR3 length: 17 amino acids. With 2 bases clipped from V and 9 bases from J, the junction kept 15 bases outside the gene matches. Germline CDR1 reads MNHEY; CDR2 reads SVGEGT. The CDR3 spells CASSYVSGGEIMRPQHF. The CDR3 DNA reads as TGTGCCAGCAGTTACGTTTCAGGGGGCGAGATTATGCGGCCCCAGCATTTT.

The table lists this clone with a few counts. The chain has TRBV3-1 (or the pseudogene TRBV3-2) and TRBJ2-4, with D possibly matching TRBD1 (5 bases). The CDR3 contains 15 residues. Germline V gene data show CDR1 as LGHDT and CDR2 as YNNKEL (reference sequence). The V and J ends lost 1 base and 13 bases respectively, with 20 bases between them. CDR3 amino acids: CASSQGTLRGGPQYF. CDR3 DNA: TGTGCCAGCAGCCAAGGGACCCTTAGGGGCGGCCCCCAGTACTTC.

This sequence joins TRBV2 and TRBJ1-4; 8 bases agree with TRBD1. The V gene's germline CDR1 is SNHLY and CDR2 FYNNEI. This CDR3 region has 15 residues. J lost 6 bases, V lost 0 bases, and 3 bases had no gene match. The CDR3 DNA is TGTGCCAGCAGTGAAGCGCGGACAGGGTATGAAAAACTGTTTTTT. This sequence encodes CASSEARTGYEKLFF. Full variable domain (outside the CDR3, taken from reference TRBV2 and TRBJ1-4): EPEVTQTPSHQVTQMGQEVILRCVPISNHLYFYWYRQILGQKVEFLVSFYNNEISEKSEIFDDQFSVERPDGSNFTLKIRSTKLEDSAMYFCASSEARTGYEKLFFGSGTQLSVL.

V and J are TRBV4-2 and TRBJ2-2; 9 nucleotides agree with TRBD2. Trimming at V came to 0 bases and at J to 5 bases, leaving 4 bases not matched to a gene. There are 16 residues in the CDR3. The V gene's germline CDR1 is LGHNA and CDR2 YNFKEQ. CDR3 in DNA: TGTGCCAGCAGCCAAGAGGGACTAGCCTTAACCGGGGAGCTGTTTTTT. Its translation: CASSQEGLALTGELFF.

This chain connects TRBV9 to TRBJ1-2; the match to TRBD1 covers 9 bases. The trim removed 5 bases at V and 3 bases at J, leaving 14 bases unmatched. CDR1 SGDLS and CDR2 YYNGEE come from the germline V gene. This CDR3 has 17 amino acids. The CDR3: CASSLTGTGIGDYGYTF. The DNA of the CDR3 is TGTGCCAGCAGTCTTACCGGGACAGGGATCGGTGACTATGGCTACACCTTC. Variable domain in full (rest from reference TRBV9 and TRBJ1-2): DSGVTQTPKHLITATGQRVTLRCSPRSGDLSVYWYQQSLDQGLQFLIQYYNGEERAKGNILERFSAQQFPDLHSELNLSSLELGDSALYFCASSLTGTGIGDYGYTFGSGTRLTVV.

The V call is TRBV7-2, the J call TRBJ2-7, with 7 bases lining up with TRBD1. V was pared by 5 bases and J by 2 bases, with 6 bases of the junction left unmatched. Per the germline V gene, CDR1 is SGHTA and CDR2 is FQGNSA. The CDR3 runs 14 residues. The CDR3 DNA reads TGTGCCAGCAGCCTGTCAGGGGGTCCCTACGAGCAGTACTTC. As protein: CASSLSGGPYEQYF.

The J gene is TRBJ1-6, the V gene TRBV5-8; D unresolved. The CDR3 extends over 14 amino acids. Germline V gene sequence: CDR1 SGHTS, CDR2 YDEGEE. The germline V and J ends were trimmed by 5 bases and 5 bases, with 11 bases remaining between them. For the CDR3, the DNA is TGTGCCAGCAGGTTTCGGGTGGATAATTCACCCCTCCACTTT. Translated, it gives CASRFRVDNSPLHF.

The sample holds one count of this clone. The rearrangement uses TRBV15 and TRBJ1-4; 10 bases fit TRBD1. V trimming: 3 bases; J trimming: 7 bases; junction bases outside the gene matches: 5. The CDR3 totals 15 residues. CDR1 LNHNV and CDR2 YYDKDF come from the germline V gene (reference sequence). CDR3 nucleotides: TGTGCCACCAGCAGGGGGGGGACAGGGGCTGAAAAACTGTTTTTT. Its translation: CATSRGGTGAEKLFF.

The chain combines TRBV7-6 with TRBJ2-1; 8 bases match TRBD2. J lost 6 bases, V lost 5 bases, and 9 bases had no gene match. The germline V gene has CDR1 SGHVS and CDR2 FNYEAQ. CDR3 length: 15 amino acids. The CDR3 sequence is CASSPRGGLSNEQFF. The CDR3 bases are TGTGCCAGCAGCCCTCGGGGGGGCCTTTCCAATGAGCAGTTCTTC.

The gene calls are TRBV15 and TRBJ1-4; TRBD1 agrees at 8 bases. J lost 6 bases, V lost 0 bases, and 3 bases had no gene match. The CDR3 length is 15 residues. The germline V gene has CDR1 LNHNV and CDR2 YYDKDF (reference sequence). The DNA for the CDR3 is TGTGCCACCAGCAGAGACAGGGGGCGGGATGAAAAACTGTTTTTT. Its translation: CATSRDRGRDEKLFF. The entire variable domain, with the rest obtained from reference TRBV15 and TRBJ1-4, is as follows: DAMVIQNPRYQVTQFGKPVTLSCSQTLNHNVMYWYQQKSSQAPKLLFHYYDKDFNNEADTPDNFQSRRPNTSFCFLDIRSPGLGDTAMYLCATSRDRGRDEKLFFGSGTQLSVL.

This clone was seen a handful of times. The CDR3 DNA is TGTGCCAGCTCACCAACTAGCGGGAGCAACAATGAGCAGTTCTTC. It is translated as CASSPTSGSNNEQFF. V gene TRBV18 combines with J gene TRBJ2-1, with 11 bases matching TRBD2. After removal of 2 bases from V and 5 bases from J, the junction contained 2 bases not matched to a gene. CDR1 is KGHSH and CDR2 is LQKENI in the germline V gene. This CDR3 has 15 residues.

This clone was observed once. CDR3 DNA sequence: TGTGCCAGCAGACCCCAGGGGGTCAATCAGCCCCAGCATTTT. Translated: CASRPQGVNQPQHF. V and J are TRBV6-5 and TRBJ1-5; 7 bases agree with TRBD1. V trimming: 6 bases; J trimming: 3 bases; junction bases outside the gene matches: 5. Germline V gives CDR1 MNHEY, CDR2 SVGAGI. The CDR3 sequence is 14 residues long.

The chain has TRBV7-2 and TRBJ1-6; 11 bases match TRBD1. The trim removed 4 bases at V and 6 bases at J, leaving 8 bases unmatched. The CDR3 has 17 amino acids. Germline values: CDR1 SGHTA, CDR2 FQGNSA. CDR3 loop: CASSSGQGGRGNSPLHF. The CDR3 region has the DNA TGTGCCAGCAGCTCGGGACAGGGGGGTAGAGGTAATTCACCCCTCCACTTT.

The chain uses TRBV6-5 and TRBJ2-7; no clear D. The CDR3 contains 14 residues. Germline V lookup: CDR1 MNHEY, CDR2 SVGAGI. Trimming removed 2 bases from V and 0 bases from J, with 8 bases in between. CDR3 sequence (DNA): TGTGCCAGCAGTTACGGGCAGAACTCCTACGAGCAGTACTTC. It yields the protein CASSYGQNSYEQYF.

The gene calls are TRBV18 and TRBJ2-3; possibly TRBD1 for D (7 bases). The CDR3 contains 16 residues. CDR1 KGHSH and CDR2 LQKENI come from the germline V gene. With 0 bases removed from V and 6 bases from J, the gap between germline ends came to 16 bases. CDR3 bases: TGTGCCAGCTCACCACCAAATACAGGGGCGGGGGATACGCAGTATTTT. Its protein is CASSPPNTGAGDTQYF. Variable domain in full (rest from reference TRBV18 and TRBJ2-3): NAGVMQNPRHLVRRRGQEARLRCSPMKGHSHVYWYRQLPEEGLKFMVYLQKENIIDESGMPKERFSAEFPKEGPSILRIQQVVRGDSAAYFCASSPPNTGAGDTQYFGPGTRLTVL.

In DNA form, the CDR3 reads TGCGCCAGCAGCCAATGGGACAGCGAGGAGACCCAGTACTTC. It translates to CASSQWDSEETQYF. This chain links TRBV4-3 with TRBJ2-5; 7 bases map to TRBD1. CDR3 length equals 14 residues. Per germline, CDR1 LGHNA and CDR2 YSLEER. With 2 bases clipped from V and 5 bases from J, the junction kept 5 bases outside the gene matches.

The gene calls are TRBV6-5 and TRBJ1-2; D is perhaps TRBD1 (5 bases). Germline CDR1 MNHEY, CDR2 SVGAGI. This CDR3 is 13 amino acids long. Trimming took off 4 bases at V and 0 bases at J, with 6 bases between the two ends. For the CDR3, the DNA is TGTGCCAGCAGTTCGACAGCTAACTATGGCTACACCTTC. Protein: CASSSTANYGYTF.